The present TCR beta chain was sequenced within a study of CD8 T cells in ankylosing spondylitis. Study-wide findings and caveats: CD8+ by phenotype, disease-linked clones were relatively rare in peripheral blood. Among TCR beta sequences, a motif of roughly 8 highly homologous variants appeared characteristic of ankylosing spondylitis blood. Earlier literature documents some of the motif variants in reactive arthritis synovial fluid and blood.

Germline V gene lookup returns CDR1 SGHRS and CDR2 YFSETQ. V was pared by 0 bases and J by 8 bases, with 4 bases of the junction left unmatched. This CDR3 contains 16 residues. A single record per CDR3 protein comes from TCRdb applying MiXCR to the 5' RACE reads. The top ten hold roughly 0.51% of the sample, which has 700,000 to 850,000 distinct CDR3 sequences, 12% seen once. This clonotype was detected a few times. Its antigen is not identified. The clonotype was recovered from a male donor with ankylosing spondylitis. Sequencing used blood, either unsorted or a sorted T cell fraction (not recorded which). The chain carries TRBV5-1 and TRBJ2-1; 14 nucleotides match TRBD2. The chain's CDR3 is CASSLAGTSGSYEQFF. The DNA for the CDR3 is TGCGCCAGCAGCTTGGCCGGGACTAGCGGGAGCTATGAGCAGTTCTTC.